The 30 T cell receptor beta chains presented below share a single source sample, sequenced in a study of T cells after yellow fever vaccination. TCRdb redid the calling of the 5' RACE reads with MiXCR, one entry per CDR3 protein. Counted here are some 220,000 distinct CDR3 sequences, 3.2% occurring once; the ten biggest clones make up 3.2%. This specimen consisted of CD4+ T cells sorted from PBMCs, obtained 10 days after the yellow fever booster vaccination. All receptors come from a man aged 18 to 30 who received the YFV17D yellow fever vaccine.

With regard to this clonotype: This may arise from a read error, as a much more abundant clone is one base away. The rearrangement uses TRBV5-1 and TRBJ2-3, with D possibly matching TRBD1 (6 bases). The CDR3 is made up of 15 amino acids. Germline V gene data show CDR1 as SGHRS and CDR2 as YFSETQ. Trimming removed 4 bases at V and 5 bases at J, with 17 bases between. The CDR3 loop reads CASSGSGVDIDTQYF. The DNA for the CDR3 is TGCGCCAGCAGCGGCTCAGGGGTTGACATAGATACGCAGTATTTT.

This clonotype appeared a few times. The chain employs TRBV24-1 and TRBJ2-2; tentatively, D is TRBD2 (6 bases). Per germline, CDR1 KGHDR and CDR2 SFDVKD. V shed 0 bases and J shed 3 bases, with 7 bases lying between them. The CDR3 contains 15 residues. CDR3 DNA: TGTGCCACCAGTGATTTGGGAGGGGACACCGGGGAGCTGTTTTTT. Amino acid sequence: CATSDLGGDTGELFF.

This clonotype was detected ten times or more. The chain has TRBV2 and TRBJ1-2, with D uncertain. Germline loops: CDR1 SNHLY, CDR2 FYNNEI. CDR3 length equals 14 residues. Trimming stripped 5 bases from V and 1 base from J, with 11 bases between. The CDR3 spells CASSPVERNYGYTF. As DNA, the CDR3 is TGTGCCAGCAGTCCCGTTGAACGTAACTATGGCTACACCTTC.

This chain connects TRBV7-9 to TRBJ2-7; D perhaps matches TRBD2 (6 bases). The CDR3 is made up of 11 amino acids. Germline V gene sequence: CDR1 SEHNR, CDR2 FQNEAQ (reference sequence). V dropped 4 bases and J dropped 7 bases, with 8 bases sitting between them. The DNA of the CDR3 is TGTGCCAGCAGCTCGGGGGAAGAGCAGTACGTC. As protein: CASSSGEEQYV.

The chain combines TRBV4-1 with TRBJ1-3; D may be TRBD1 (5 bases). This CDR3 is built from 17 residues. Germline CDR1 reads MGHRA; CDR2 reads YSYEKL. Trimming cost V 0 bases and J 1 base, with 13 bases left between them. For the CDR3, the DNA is TGCGCCAGCAGCCAAGATCGGGCTGACAGTTCTGGAAACACCATATATTTT. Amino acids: CASSQDRADSSGNTIYF.

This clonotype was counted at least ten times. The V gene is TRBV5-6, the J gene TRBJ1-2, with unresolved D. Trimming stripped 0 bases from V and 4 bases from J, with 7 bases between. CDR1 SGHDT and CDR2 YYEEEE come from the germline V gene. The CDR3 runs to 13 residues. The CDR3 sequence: CASSLDGRYGYTF. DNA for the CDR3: TGTGCCAGCAGCTTGGACGGGCGCTATGGCTACACCTTC.

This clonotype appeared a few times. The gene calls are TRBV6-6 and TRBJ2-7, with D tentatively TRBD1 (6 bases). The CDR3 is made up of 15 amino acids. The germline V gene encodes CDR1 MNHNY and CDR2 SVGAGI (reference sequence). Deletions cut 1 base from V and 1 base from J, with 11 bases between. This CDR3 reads CASSYLGRGSYEQYV. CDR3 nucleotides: TGTGCCAGCAGTTACTTAGGCAGGGGATCCTACGAGCAGTACGTC.

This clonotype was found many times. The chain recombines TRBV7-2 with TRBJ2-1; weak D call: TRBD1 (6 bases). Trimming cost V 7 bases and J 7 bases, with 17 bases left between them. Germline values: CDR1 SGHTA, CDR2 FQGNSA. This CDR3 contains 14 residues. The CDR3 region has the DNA TGTGCCAGCACCACGGGCTGGGGGCCTAATGAGCAGTTCTTC. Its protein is CASTTGWGPNEQFF.

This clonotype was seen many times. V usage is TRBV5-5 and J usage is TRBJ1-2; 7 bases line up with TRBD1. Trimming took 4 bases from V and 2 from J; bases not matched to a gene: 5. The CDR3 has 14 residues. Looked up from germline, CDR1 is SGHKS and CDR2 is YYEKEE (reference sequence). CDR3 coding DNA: TGTGCCAGCAGCCCGGGGGACAGCAACTATGGCTACACCTTC. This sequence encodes CASSPGDSNYGYTF.

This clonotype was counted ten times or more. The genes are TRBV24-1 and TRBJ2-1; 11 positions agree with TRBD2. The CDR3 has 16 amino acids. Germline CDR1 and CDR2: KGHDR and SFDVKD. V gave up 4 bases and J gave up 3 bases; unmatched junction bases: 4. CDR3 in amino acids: CATSDTSGGRYNEQFF. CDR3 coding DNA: TGTGCCACCAGTGACACTAGCGGGGGCCGCTACAATGAGCAGTTCTTC.

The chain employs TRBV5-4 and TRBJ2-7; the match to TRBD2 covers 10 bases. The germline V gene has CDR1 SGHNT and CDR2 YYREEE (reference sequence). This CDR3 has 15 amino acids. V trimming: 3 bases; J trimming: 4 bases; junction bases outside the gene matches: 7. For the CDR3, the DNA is TGTGCCAGCAGCTCCCCCGGGACTAGCGATTACGAGCAGTACGTC. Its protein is CASSSPGTSDYEQYV.

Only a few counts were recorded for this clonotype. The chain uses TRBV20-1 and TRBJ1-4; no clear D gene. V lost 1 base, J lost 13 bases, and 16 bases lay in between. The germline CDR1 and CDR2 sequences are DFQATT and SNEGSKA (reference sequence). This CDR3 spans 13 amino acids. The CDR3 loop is CSARAEALFGLFF. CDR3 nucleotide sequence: TGCAGTGCTAGAGCGGAGGCTCTCTTCGGACTGTTTTTT.

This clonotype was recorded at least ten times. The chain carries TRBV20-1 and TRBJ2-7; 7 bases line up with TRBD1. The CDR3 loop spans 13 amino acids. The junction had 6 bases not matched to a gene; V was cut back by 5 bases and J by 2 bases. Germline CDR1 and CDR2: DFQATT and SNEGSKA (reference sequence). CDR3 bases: TGCAGTGCTTGGACAGGACAAACCTACGAGCAGTACGTC. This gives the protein CSAWTGQTYEQYV.

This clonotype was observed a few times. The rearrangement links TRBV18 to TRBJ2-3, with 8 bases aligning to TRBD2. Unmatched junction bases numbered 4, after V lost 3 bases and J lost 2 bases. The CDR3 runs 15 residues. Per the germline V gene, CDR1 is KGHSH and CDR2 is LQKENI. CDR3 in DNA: TGTGCCAGCTCACCGGGACTAGACCCCACAGATACGCAGTATTTT. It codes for CASSPGLDPTDTQYF.

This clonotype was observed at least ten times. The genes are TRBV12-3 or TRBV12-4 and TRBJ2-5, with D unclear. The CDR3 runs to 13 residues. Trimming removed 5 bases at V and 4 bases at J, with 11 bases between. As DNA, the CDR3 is TGTGCCAGCAGTCGTCCCCCCCCAGAGACCCAGTACTTC. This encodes CASSRPPPETQYF.

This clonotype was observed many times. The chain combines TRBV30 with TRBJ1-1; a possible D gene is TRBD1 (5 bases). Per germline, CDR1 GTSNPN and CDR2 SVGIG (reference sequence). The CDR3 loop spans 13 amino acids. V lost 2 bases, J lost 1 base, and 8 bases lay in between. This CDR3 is CAWSRGANTEAFF. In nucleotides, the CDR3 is TGTGCCTGGAGTAGGGGTGCGAACACTGAAGCTTTCTTT.

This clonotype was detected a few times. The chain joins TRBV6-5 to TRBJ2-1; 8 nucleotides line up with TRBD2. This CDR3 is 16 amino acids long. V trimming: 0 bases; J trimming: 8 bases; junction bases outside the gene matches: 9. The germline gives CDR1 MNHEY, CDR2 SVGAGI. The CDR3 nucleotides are TGTGCCAGCAGTTACTCGTCGACGGGGGGGCCCCATGAGCAGTTCTTC. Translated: CASSYSSTGGPHEQFF.

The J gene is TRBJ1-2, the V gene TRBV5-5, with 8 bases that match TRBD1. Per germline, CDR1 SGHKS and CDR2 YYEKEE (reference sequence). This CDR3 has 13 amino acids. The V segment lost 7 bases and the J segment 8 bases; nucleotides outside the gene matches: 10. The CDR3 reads CASALQGAHGYTF. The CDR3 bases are TGTGCCAGCGCCTTGCAGGGGGCTCACGGCTACACCTTC.

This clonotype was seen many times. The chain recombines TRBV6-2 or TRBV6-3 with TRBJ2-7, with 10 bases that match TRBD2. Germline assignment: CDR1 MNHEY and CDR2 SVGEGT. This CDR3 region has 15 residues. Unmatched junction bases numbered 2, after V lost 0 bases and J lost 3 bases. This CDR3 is CASSYSSGGNYEQYV. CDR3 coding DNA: TGTGCCAGCAGTTACTCTAGCGGGGGGAACTACGAGCAGTACGTC.

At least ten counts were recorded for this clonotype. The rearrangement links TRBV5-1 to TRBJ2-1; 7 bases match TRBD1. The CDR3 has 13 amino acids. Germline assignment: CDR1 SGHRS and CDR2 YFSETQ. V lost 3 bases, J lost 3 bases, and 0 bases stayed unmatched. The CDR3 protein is CASSWDSYNEQFF. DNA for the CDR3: TGCGCCAGCAGCTGGGACAGCTACAATGAGCAGTTCTTC.

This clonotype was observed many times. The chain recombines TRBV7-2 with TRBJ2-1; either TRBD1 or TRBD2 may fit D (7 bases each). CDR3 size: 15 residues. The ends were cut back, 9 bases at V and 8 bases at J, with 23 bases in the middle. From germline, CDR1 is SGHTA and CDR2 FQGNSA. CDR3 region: CASARGGGRRDEQFF. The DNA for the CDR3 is TGTGCCAGTGCAAGGGGAGGGGGCCGCAGGGATGAGCAGTTCTTC.

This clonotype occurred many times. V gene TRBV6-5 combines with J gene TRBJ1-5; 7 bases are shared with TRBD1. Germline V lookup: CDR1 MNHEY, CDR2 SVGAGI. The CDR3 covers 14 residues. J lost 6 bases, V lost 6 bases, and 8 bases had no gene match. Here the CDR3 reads CASRADRDGQPQHF. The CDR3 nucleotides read TGTGCCAGCAGAGCCGACAGGGACGGTCAGCCCCAGCATTTT.

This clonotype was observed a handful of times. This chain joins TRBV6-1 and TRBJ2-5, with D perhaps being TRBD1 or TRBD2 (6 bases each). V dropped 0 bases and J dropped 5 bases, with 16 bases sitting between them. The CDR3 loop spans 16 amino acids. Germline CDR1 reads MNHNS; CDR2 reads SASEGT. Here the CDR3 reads CASSEARVSGAETQYF. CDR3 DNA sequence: TGTGCCAGCAGTGAAGCGAGGGTGTCGGGGGCCGAGACCCAGTACTTC.

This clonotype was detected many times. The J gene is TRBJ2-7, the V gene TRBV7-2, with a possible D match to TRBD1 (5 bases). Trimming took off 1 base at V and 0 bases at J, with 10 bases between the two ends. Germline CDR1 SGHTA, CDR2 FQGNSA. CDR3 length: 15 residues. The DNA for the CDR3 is TGTGCCAGCAGCTTAGTAGGGGCCAGCTCCTACGAGCAGTACTTC. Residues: CASSLVGASSYEQYF.

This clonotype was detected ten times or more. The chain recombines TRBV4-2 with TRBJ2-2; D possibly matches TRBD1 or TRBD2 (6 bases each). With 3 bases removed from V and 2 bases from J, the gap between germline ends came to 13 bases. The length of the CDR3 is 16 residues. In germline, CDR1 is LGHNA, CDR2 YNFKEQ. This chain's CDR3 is CASSQSRGLNTGELFF. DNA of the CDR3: TGTGCCAGCAGCCAGTCCCGGGGGCTAAACACCGGGGAGCTGTTTTTT.

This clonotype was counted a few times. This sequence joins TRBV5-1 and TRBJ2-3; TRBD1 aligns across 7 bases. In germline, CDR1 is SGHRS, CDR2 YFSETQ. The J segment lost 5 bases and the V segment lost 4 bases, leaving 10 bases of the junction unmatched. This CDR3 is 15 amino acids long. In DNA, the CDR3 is TGCGCCAGCAGCCCACCTACAGGGGAAGGAGATACGCAGTATTTT. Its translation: CASSPPTGEGDTQYF.

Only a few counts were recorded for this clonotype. CDR3 loop: CASSFRDRGGYGYTF. DNA for the CDR3: TGTGCCAGCAGCTTTCGGGACAGGGGCGGCTATGGCTACACCTTC. The chain couples TRBV5-4 to TRBJ1-2; 10 bases line up with TRBD1. The CDR3 runs to 15 residues. J was trimmed by 4 bases and V by 2 bases; bases with no gene match: 5. In germline, CDR1 is SGHNT, CDR2 YYREEE (reference sequence).

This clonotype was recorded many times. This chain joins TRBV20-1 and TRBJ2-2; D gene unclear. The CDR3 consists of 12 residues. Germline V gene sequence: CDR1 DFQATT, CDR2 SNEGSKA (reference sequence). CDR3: CGSATGTGELFF. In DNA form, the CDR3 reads TGCGGCTCCGCCACCGGCACCGGGGAGCTGTTTTTT.

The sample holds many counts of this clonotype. This CDR3 is CAISESPGQTYEQYF. CDR3 bases: TGTGCCATCAGTGAGTCGCCGGGACAGACATACGAGCAGTACTTC. The chain employs TRBV10-3 and TRBJ2-7; TRBD1 matches 7 bases. The ends lost 0 bases at V and 4 bases at J; junction bases unmatched: 6. The CDR3 covers 15 residues. CDR1 is ENHRY, CDR2 SYGVKD, per germline.

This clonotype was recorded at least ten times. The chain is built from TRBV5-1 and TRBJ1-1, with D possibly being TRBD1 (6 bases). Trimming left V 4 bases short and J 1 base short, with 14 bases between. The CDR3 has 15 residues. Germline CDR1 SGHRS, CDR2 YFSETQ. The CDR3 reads CASSPSPGANTEAFF. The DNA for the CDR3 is TGCGCCAGCAGCCCGTCTCCGGGGGCGAACACTGAAGCTTTCTTT. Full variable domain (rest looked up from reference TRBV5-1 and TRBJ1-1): KAGVTQTPRYLIKTRGQQVTLSCSPISGHRSVSWYQQTPGQGLQFLFEYFSETQRNKGNFPGRFSGRQFSNSRSEMNVSTLELGDSALYLCASSPSPGANTEAFFGQGTRLTVV.